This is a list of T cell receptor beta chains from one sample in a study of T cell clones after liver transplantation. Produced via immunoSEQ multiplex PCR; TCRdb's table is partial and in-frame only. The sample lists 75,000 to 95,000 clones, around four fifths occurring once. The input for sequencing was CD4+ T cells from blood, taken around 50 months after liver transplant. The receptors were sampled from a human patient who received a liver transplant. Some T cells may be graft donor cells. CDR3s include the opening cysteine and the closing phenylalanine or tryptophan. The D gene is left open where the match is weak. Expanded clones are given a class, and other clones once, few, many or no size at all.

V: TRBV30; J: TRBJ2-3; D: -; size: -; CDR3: CAWSSGSTDTQYF; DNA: TGTGCCTGGAGTAGCGGTAGCACAGATACGCAGTATTTT
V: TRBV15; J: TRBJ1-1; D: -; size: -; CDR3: CATSRDPRGPNTEAFF; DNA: TGTGCCACCAGCAGAGATCCGAGGGGACCGAACACTGAAGCTTTCTTT
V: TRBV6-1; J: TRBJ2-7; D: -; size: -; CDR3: CASTQSSYEQYF; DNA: TGTGCCAGCACTCAGAGCTCCTACGAGCAGTACTTC
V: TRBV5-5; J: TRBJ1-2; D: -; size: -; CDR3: CASSIVGASGIYGYTF; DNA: TGTGCCAGCAGCATAGTGGGGGCATCGGGTATCTATGGCTACACCTTC
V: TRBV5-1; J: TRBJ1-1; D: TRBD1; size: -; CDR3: CASSSPQGARAFF; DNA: TGCGCCAGCAGCTCCCCGCAGGGGGCGAGGGCTTTCTTT
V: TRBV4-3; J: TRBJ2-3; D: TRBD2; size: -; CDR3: CASSQGLADTDTQYF; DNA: TGCGCCAGCAGCCAGGGGCTAGCGGACACAGATACGCAGTATTTT
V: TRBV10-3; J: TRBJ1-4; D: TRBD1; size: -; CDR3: CAISGGQAANEKLFF; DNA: TGTGCCATCAGCGGCGGACAGGCGGCTAATGAAAAACTGTTTTTT
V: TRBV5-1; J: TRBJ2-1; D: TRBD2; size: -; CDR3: CASSLKTSGGYNEQFF; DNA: TGCGCCAGCAGCCTAAAGACTAGCGGGGGTTACAATGAGCAGTTCTTC
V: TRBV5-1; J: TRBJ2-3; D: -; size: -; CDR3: CASSLARLGAQYF; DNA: TGCGCCAGCAGCTTGGCCCGGTTAGGAGCGCAGTATTTT
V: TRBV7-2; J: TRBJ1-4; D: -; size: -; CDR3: CASSLTGAVELFF; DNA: TGTGCCAGCAGCTTGACTGGCGCCGTGGAACTGTTTTTT
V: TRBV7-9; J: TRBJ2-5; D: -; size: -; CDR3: CASSLLVGGAETQYF; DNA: TGTGCCAGCAGCCTATTAGTCGGGGGAGCAGAGACCCAGTACTTC
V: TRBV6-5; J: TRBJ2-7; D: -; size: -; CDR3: CASSRTVGSYEQYF; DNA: TGTGCCAGCAGTCGGACAGTGGGGTCCTACGAGCAGTACTTC
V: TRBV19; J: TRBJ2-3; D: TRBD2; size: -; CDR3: CASSRLAASTDTQYF; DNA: TGTGCCAGTAGCCGACTAGCGGCTAGCACAGATACGCAGTATTTT
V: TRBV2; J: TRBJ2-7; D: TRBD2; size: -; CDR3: CASRPWGLAGVEQYF; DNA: TGTGCCAGCAGACCTTGGGGACTAGCGGGGGTCGAGCAGTACTTC
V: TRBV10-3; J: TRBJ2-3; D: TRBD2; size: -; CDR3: CAIKPGLAGGDLDTQYF; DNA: TGTGCCATCAAACCGGGACTAGCGGGGGGGGACTTAGATACGCAGTATTTT
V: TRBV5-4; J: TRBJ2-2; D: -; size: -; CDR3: CASSLEANTGELFF; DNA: TGTGCCAGCAGCTTGGAGGCGAACACCGGGGAGCTGTTTTTT
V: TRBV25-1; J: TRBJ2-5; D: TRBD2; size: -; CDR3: CASSERGQETQYF; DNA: TGTGCCAGCAGCGAGCGGGGCCAAGAGACCCAGTACTTC
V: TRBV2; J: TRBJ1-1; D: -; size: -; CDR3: CASNKQLTLSSGTEAFF; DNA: TGTGCCAGCAACAAACAGCTTACTCTTTCTTCGGGGACTGAAGCTTTCTTT
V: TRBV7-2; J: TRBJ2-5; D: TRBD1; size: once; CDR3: CASSYRDRAETQYF; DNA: TGTGCCAGCAGCTATAGAGACAGGGCAGAGACCCAGTACTTC
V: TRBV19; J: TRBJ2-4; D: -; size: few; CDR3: CASRPRTGGGTKNIQYF; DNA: TGTGCCAGTAGACCACGGACGGGTGGGGGAACCAAAAACATTCAGTACTTC
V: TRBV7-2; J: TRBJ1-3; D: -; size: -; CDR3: CASSLEGREPGNTIYF; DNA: TGTGCCAGCAGCTTAGAGGGTAGGGAGCCTGGAAACACCATATATTTT
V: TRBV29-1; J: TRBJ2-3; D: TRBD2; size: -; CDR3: CSVEGPGTRSDTQYF; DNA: TGCAGCGTTGAAGGTCCCGGGACTAGAAGTGATACGCAGTATTTT
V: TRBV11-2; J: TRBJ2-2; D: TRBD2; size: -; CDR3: CASSSPSGGRAGELFF; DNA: TGTGCCAGCAGCTCACCTAGCGGGGGGCGGGCCGGGGAGCTGTTTTTT
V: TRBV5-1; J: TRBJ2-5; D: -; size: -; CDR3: CASSSLGGETQYF; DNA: TGCGCCAGCAGCAGTCTGGGTGGGGAGACCCAGTACTTC
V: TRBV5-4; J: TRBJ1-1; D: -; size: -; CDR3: CASSAWALTGAFF; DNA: TGTGCCAGCAGCGCCTGGGCCCTAACCGGAGCTTTCTTT
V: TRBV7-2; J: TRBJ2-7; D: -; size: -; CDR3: CASSTHRVIEQYF; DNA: TGTGCCAGCAGCACCCACAGGGTTATCGAGCAGTACTTC
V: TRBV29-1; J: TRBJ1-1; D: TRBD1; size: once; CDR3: CSAKGQRDTEAFF; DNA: TGCAGCGCTAAGGGACAGCGGGACACTGAAGCTTTCTTT
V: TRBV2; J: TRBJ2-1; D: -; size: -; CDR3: CASRKRDGTYNEQFF; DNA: TGTGCCAGCAGGAAGAGGGACGGGACCTACAATGAGCAGTTCTTC
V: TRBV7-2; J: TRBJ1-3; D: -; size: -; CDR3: CASSSLSSGNTIYF; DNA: TGTGCCAGCAGCTCCTTGAGCTCTGGAAACACCATATATTTT
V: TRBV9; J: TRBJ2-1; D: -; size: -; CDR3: CASSVTSRVAYNEQFF; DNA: TGTGCCAGCAGCGTAACTTCCAGGGTAGCCTACAATGAGCAGTTCTTC
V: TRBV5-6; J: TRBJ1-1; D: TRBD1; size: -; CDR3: CASSLEVGGSGNTEAFF; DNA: TGTGCCAGCAGCTTGGAGGTAGGGGGCTCGGGGAACACTGAAGCTTTCTTT
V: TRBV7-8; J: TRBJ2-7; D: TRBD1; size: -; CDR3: CASSSPGQGMHEQYF; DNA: TGTGCCAGCAGCTCGCCGGGACAGGGGATGCACGAGCAGTACTTC
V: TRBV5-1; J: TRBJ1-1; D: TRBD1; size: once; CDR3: CASSLGQGAVTEAFF; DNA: TGCGCCAGCAGCTTGGGACAGGGGGCGGTTACTGAAGCTTTCTTT
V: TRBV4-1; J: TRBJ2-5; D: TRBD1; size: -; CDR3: CASSQAGTGRQETQYF; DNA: TGCGCCAGCAGCCAAGCGGGGACAGGGAGACAAGAGACCCAGTACTTC
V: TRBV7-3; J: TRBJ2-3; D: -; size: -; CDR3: CASSLLRGPGMGDTQYF; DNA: TGTGCCAGCAGCCTCCTTCGGGGACCGGGGATGGGAGATACGCAGTATTTT
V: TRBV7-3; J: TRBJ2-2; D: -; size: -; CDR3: CASSFVGGLNTGELFF; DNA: TGTGCCAGCAGCTTCGTGGGGGGACTGAACACCGGGGAGCTGTTTTTT
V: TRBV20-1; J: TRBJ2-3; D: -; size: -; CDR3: CSSLTDTQYF; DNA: TGCAGCTCCCTGACAGATACGCAGTATTTT
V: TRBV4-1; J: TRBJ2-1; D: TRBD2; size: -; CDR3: CASSATAAGGSRNEQFF; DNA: TGCGCCAGCAGCGCCACTGCCGCGGGAGGGTCTCGGAATGAGCAGTTCTTC
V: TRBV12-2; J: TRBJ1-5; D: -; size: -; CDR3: CASRLDRSQPQHF; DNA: TGTGCAAGTCGCTTAGACAGGAGTCAGCCCCAGCATTTT
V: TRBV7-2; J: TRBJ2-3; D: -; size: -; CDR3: CASSLERLSTDTQYF; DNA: TGTGCCAGCAGCTTAGAGAGACTATCCACAGATACGCAGTATTTT
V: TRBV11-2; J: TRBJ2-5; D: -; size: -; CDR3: CASSLAGRIQETQYF; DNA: TGTGCCAGCAGCTTAGCCGGGCGGATCCAAGAGACCCAGTACTTC
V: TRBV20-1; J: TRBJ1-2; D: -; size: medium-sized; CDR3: CSARDYEGYTF; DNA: TGCAGTGCTAGAGACTACGAGGGCTACACCTTC
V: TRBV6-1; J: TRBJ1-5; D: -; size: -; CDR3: CASSESNQPQHF; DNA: TGTGCCAGCAGTGAATCGAATCAGCCCCAGCATTTT
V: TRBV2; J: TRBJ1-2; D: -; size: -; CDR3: CASTGGGSYGYTF; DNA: TGTGCCAGCACAGGTGGGGGGAGCTATGGCTACACCTTC